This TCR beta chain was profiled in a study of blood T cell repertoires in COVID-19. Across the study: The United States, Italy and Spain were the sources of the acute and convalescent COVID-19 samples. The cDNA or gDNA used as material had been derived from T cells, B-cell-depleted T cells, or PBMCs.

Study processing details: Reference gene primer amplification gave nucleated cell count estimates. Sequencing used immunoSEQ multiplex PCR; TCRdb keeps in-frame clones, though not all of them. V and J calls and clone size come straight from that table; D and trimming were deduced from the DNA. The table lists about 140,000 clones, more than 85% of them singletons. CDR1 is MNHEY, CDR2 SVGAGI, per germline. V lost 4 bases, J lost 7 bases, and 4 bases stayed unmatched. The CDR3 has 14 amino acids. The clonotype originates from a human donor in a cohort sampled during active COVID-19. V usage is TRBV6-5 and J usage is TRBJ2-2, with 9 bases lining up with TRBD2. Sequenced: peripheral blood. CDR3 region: CASSLGLAVGELFF. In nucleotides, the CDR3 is TGTGCCAGCAGTTTGGGACTAGCTGTCGGGGAGCTGTTTTTT.